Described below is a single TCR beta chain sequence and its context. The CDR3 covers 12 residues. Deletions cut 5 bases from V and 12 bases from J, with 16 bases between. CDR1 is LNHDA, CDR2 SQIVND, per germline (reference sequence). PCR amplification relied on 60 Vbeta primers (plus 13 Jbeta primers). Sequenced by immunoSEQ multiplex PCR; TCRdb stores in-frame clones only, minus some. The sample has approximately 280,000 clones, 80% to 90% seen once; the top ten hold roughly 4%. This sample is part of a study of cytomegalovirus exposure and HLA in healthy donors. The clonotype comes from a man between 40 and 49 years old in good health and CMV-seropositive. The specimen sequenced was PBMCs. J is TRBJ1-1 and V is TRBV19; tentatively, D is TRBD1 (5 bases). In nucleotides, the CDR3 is TGTGCCAGTAGTCCTACCGCAGGGTTACCTTTCTTT. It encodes CASSPTAGLPFF.